This T cell receptor (beta chain) was recorded in a study of Tregs in tolerant kidney transplant recipients. Study results and limitations: Biological reproducibility was not directly addressed, but technical replication error appeared minimal. For some patients, primers changed over time, blocking nucleotide-level comparison.

The nonmyeloablative bone marrow transplants came from related graft donors, with transient mixed chimerism. CDR1 and CDR2 (germline): SGHDT, YYEEEE. This CDR3 spans 15 amino acids. The germline V and J ends were trimmed by 0 bases and 5 bases, with 13 bases remaining between them. Only in-frame clones appear in the TCRdb table, and some are missing; sequencing was by immunoSEQ multiplex PCR. The top ten hold roughly 15% of the sample, which has some 47,000 clones, around 90% seen once. In the case of this clone: As yet, its antigen is unknown.

The sequencing used CD8+ T cells from blood (PBMCs), collected 12 months after the transplant. The genes are TRBV5-6 and TRBJ2-3; D is possibly TRBD1 (6 bases). The TCR sequence derives from a human patient who received a combined kidney and bone marrow transplant. A share of the T cells may be of graft donor origin. Here the CDR3 DNA reads TGTGCCAGCAGCTTGGTGGGGGCAGGGGAAGATACGCAGTATTTT. It is translated as CASSLVGAGEDTQYF.